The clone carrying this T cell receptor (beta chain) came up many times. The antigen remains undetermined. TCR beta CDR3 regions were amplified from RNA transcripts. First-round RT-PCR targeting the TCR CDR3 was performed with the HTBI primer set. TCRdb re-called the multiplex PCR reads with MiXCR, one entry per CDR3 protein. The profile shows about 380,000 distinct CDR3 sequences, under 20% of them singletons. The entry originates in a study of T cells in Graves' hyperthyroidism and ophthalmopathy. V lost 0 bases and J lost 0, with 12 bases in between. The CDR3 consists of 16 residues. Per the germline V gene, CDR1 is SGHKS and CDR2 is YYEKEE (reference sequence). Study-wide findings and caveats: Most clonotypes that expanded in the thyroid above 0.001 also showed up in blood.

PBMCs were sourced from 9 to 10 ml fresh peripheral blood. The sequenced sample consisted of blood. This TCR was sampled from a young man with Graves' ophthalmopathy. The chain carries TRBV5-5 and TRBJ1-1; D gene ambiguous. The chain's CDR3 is CASSLAAGQLNTEAFF. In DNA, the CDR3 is TGTGCCAGCAGCTTGGCCGCTGGTCAGCTGAACACTGAAGCTTTCTTT. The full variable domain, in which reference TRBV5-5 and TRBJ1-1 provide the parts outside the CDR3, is DAGVTQSPTHLIKTRGQQVTLRCSPISGHKSVSWYQQVLGQGPQFIFQYYEKEERGRGNFPDRFSARQFPNYSSELNVNALLLGDSALYLCASSLAAGQLNTEAFFGQGTRLTVV.